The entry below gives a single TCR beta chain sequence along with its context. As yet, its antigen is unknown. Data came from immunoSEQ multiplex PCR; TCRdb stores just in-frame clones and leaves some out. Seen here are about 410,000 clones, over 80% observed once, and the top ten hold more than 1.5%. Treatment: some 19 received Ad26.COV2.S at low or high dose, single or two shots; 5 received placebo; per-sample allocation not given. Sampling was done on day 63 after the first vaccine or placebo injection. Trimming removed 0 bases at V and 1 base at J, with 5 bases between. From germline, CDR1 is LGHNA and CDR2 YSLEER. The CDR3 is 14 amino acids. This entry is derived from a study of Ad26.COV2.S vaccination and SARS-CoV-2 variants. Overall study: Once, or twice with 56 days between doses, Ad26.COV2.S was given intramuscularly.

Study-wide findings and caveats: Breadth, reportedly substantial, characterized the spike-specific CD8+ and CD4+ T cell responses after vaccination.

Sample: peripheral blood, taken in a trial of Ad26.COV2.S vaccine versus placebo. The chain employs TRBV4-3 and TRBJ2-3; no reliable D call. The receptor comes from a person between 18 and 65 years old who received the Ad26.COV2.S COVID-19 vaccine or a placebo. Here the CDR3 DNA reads TGCGCCAGCAGCCAAGATGGGGGCACAGATACGCAGTATTTT. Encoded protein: CASSQDGGTDTQYF.